This T cell receptor beta chain was sequenced for a study of T cell responses to AZD1222 COVID-19 vaccine. Study-wide results and limits: There were vaccine-associated CD4 TCRs across spike, dominant at 160-218 and 743-854. AZD1222 recipients seropositive at baseline numbered only five to seven. Rises in breadth and depth of Spike-specific TCRs came after two AZD1222 doses. The sample set comprised mostly white British donors with more females, and clonal diversity was possibly underestimated.

The CDR3 length is 14 residues. After removal of 5 bases from V and 5 bases from J, the junction contained 8 bases not matched to a gene. Germline CDR1 SNHLY, CDR2 FYNNEI. A remark on this clone: Its cognate antigen is unknown.

Sequencing was performed with immunoSEQ multiplex PCR; in TCRdb, only in-frame clones are kept and a portion is missing. Among around 110,000 clones listed, almost 95% were seen once. This material consisted of peripheral blood, taken 28 days after the second AZD1222 dose. The chain couples TRBV2 to TRBJ1-1; 7 bases are a match to TRBD1. The receptor was derived from an adult who received the AZD1222 COVID-19 vaccine. The CDR3 protein is CASSRQGFGTEAFF. The DNA for the CDR3 is TGTGCCAGCAGTCGACAGGGTTTTGGGACTGAAGCTTTCTTT. The full variable domain, its missing parts supplied by reference TRBV2 and TRBJ1-1, is EPEVTQTPSHQVTQMGQEVILRCVPISNHLYFYWYRQILGQKVEFLVSFYNNEISEKSEIFDDQFSVERPDGSNFTLKIRSTKLEDSAMYFCASSRQGFGTEAFFGQGTRLTVV.